The entry that follows covers one T cell receptor beta chain sequence. Its specificity is unknown. This sample is drawn from a study of a mutant IDH1 vaccine in newly diagnosed glioma. Overall study: In some groups vaccination began 4-6 weeks post-radiotherapy; others received it with temozolomide. Most patients had radiochemotherapy with temozolomide before enrollment; others had one alone. Study outcomes and limitations: The vaccine induced immune responses, and these occurred in 80% to 95% of patients.

The CDR3 length is 14 residues. Trimming took 2 bases from V and 4 from J, leaving 10 bases between them. The germline V gene has CDR1 LGHNA and CDR2 YNFKEQ. Time point indicated: week 47, end of study. Each vaccine dose was 300 ug of mutant IDH1 20-mer peptide, with topical imiquimod. Astrocytomas that were new, WHO grade 3 or 4, IDH1-mutant and ATRX-lost were present in the donors. Assay: immunoSEQ multiplex PCR; the TCRdb copy retains only in-frame clones and omits some. The table has approximately 60,000 clones, around 83% seen once. The sequence was obtained from a woman between 45 and 60 years old with glioma. The sample was PBMCs, taken from a glioma patient whose treatment included an IDH1 peptide vaccine. The V gene is TRBV4-2, the J gene TRBJ2-3, with D possibly called TRBD1 or TRBD2 (5 bases each). For the CDR3, the DNA is TGTGCCAGCAGCCAATACCAGGGAGCAGATACGCAGTATTTT. This translates into CASSQYQGADTQYF.